Listed here is a single TCR beta chain. Its specificity is not known. The CDR3 runs 15 residues. V lost 3 bases and J lost 2; bases outside the gene matches: 4. Germline V CDR1 and CDR2: SGHNT, YENEEA. This record comes from a study of T cell responses to AZD1222 COVID-19 vaccine. The assay was immunoSEQ multiplex PCR, and TCRdb's table has in-frame clones only and misses some. The table lists over 55,000 clones, about 83% of them singletons. Overall study results and limits: Researchers report vaccine-associated CD4 TCRs spanning spike, with dominance at 160-218 and 743-854. Repertoire sampling happened only post peak T cell response.

The material sequenced was peripheral blood, taken 28 days after the second AZD1222 dose. The sequence was obtained from an adult who received the AZD1222 COVID-19 vaccine. The chain has TRBV11-3 and TRBJ2-3; 8 bases match TRBD2. The DNA for the CDR3 is TGTGCCAGCAGCTTTAGCGGGGCCGACACAGATACGCAGTATTTT. Translating gives CASSFSGADTDTQYF.